This T cell receptor (beta chain) was found in a study of CD8 T cells in ankylosing spondylitis. Points from the study as a whole: Blood of patients with ankylosing spondylitis appeared to be characterized by a TCR beta motif of about 8 highly homologous variants. Prior work had noted some motif variants in reactive arthritis blood and synovial fluid.

TCRdb reanalysed the 5' RACE reads using MiXCR and keeps one entry per CDR3 protein. The data contain under 150,000 distinct CDR3 sequences, approximately 17% of them singletons. Regarding this clonotype: Its cognate antigen is unknown.

The source material was blood, either unsorted or a sorted T cell fraction (not recorded which). The TCR comes from a male donor with ankylosing spondylitis.

In DNA, the CDR3 is TGCAGTGCTAGACACCCGGGACTAGCGGGCGGTGAGCAGTTCTTC. The encoded protein is CSARHPGLAGGEQFF. The chain uses TRBV20-1 and TRBJ2-1; 12 bases are shared with TRBD2. The CDR3 spans 15 residues. Germline values: CDR1 DFQATT, CDR2 SNEGSKA (reference sequence). The ends lost 2 bases at V and 9 bases at J; junction bases unmatched: 8.